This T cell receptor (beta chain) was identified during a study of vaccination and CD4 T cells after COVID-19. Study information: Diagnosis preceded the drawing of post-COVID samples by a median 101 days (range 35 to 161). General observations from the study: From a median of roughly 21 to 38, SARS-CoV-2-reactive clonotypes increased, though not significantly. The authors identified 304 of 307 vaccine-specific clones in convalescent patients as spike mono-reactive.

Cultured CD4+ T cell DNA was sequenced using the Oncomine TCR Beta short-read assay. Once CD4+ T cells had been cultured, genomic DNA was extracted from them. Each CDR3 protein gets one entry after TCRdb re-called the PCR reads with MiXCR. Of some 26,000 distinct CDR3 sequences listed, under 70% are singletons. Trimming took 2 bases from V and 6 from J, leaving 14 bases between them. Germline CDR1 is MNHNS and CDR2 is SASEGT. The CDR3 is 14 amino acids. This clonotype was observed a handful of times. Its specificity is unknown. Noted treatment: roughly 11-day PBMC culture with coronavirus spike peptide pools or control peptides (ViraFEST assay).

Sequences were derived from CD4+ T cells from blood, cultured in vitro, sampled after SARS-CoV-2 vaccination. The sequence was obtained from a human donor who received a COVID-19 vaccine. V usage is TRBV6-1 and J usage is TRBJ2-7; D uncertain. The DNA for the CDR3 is TGTGCCAGCAGTGAATCTCGGCGTTTGGGCGAGCAGTACTTC. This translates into CASSESRRLGEQYF.